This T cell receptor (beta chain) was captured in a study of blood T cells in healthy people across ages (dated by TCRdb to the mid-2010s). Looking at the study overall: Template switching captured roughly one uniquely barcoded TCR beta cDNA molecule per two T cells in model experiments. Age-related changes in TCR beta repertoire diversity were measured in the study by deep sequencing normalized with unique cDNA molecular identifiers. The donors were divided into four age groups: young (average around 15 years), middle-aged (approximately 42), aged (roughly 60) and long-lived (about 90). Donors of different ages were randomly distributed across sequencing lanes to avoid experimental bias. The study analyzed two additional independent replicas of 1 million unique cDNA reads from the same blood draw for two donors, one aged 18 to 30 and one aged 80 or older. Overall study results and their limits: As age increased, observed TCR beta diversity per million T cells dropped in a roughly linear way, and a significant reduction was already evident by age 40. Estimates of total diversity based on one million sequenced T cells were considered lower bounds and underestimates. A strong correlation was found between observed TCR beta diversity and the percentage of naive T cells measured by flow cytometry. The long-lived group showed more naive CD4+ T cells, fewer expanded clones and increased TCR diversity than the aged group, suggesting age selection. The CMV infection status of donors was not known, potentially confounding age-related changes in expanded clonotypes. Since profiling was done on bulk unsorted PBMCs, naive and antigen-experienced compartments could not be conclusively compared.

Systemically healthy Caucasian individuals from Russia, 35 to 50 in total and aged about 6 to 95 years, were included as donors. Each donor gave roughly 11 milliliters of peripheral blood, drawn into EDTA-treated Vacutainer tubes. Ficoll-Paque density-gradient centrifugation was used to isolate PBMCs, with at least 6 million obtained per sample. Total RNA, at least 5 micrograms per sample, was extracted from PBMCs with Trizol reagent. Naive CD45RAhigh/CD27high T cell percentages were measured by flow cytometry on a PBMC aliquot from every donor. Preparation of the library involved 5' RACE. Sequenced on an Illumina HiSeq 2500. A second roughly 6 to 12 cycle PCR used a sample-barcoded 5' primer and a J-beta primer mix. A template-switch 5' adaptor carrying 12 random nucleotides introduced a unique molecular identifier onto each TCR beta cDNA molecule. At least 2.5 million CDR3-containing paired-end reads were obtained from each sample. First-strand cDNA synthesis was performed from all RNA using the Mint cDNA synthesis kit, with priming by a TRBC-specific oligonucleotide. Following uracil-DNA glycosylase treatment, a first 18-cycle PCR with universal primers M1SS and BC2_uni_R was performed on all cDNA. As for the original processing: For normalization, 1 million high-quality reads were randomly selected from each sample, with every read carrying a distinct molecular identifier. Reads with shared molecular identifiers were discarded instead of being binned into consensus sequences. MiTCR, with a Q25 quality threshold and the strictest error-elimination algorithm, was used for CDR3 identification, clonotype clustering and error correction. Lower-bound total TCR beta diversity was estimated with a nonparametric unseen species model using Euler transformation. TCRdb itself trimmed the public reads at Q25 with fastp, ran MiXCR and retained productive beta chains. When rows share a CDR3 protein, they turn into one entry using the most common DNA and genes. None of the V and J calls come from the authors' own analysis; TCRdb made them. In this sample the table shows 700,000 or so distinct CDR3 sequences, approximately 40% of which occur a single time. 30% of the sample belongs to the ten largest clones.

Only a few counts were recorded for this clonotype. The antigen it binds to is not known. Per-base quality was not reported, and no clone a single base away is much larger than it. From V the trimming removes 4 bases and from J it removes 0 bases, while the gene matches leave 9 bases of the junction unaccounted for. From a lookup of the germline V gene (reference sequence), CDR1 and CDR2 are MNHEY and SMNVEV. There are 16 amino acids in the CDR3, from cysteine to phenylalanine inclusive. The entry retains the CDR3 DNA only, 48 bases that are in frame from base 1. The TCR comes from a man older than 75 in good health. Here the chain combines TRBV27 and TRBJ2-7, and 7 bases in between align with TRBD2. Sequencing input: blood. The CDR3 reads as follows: CASSSGLDRSSYEQYF. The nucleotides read TGTGCCAGCAGTTCAGGACTAGATCGGTCCTCCTACGAGCAGTACTTC.